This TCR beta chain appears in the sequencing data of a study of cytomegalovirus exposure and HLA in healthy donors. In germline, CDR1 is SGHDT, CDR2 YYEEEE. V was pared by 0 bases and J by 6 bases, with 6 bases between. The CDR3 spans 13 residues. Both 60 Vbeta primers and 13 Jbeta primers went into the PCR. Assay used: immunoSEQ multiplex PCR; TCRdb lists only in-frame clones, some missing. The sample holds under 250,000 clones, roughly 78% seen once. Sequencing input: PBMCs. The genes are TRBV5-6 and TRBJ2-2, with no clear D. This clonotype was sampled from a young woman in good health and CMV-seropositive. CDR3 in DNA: TGTGCCAGCAGCTTGGACAGCCCCGGGGAGCTGTTTTTT. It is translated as CASSLDSPGELFF.